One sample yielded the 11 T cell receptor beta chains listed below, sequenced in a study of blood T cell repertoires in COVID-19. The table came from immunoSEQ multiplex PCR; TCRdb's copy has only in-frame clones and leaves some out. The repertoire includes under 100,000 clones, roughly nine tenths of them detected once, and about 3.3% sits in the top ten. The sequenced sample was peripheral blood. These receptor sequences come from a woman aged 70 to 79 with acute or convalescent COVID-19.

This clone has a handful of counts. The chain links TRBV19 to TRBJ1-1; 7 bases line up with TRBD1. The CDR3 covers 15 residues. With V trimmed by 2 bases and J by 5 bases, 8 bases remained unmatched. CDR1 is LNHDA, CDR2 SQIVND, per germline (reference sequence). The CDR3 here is CASSIPQTGRTEAFF. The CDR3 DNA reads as TGTGCCAGTAGTATACCGCAGACAGGGAGGACTGAAGCTTTCTTT.

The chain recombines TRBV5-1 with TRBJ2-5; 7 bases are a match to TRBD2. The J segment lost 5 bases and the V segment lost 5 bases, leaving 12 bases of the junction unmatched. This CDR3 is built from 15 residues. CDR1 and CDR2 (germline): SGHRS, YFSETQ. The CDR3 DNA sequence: TGCGCCAGCAGGCCGGGGAGGGGCCAAGTGGAGACCCAGTACTTC. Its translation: CASRPGRGQVETQYF. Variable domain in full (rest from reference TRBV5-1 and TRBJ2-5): KAGVTQTPRYLIKTRGQQVTLSCSPISGHRSVSWYQQTPGQGLQFLFEYFSETQRNKGNFPGRFSGRQFSNSRSEMNVSTLELGDSALYLCASRPGRGQVETQYFGPGTRLLVL.

This chain's CDR3 is CASSYSGLAGGVADTQYF. In nucleotides, the CDR3 is TGCGCCAGCAGCTATTCGGGACTAGCGGGGGGTGTCGCAGATACGCAGTATTTT. This rearrangement joins TRBV5-1 to TRBJ2-3; 15 bases fit TRBD2. Per the germline V gene, CDR1 is SGHRS and CDR2 is YFSETQ. The trim removed 3 bases at V and 4 bases at J, leaving 9 bases unmatched. This CDR3 region has 18 residues.

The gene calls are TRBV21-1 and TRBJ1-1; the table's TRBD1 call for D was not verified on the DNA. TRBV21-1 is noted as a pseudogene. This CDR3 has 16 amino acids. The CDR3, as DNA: TGTGCCAGCAGCATCGGACAGGGGGCTGTGAACACTGAAGCTTTCTTT. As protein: CASSIGQGAVNTEAFF.

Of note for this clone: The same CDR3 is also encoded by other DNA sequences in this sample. The CDR3, as DNA: TGTGCCAGCAGGGGGCAGGGGGACACTGAAGCTTTCTTT. This gives the protein CASRGQGDTEAFF. This chain uses TRBV6-5 with TRBJ1-1; 7 bases are shared with TRBD1. Trimming at V came to 6 bases and at J to 3 bases, leaving 4 bases not matched to a gene. The CDR3 runs to 13 residues. CDR1 MNHEY and CDR2 SVGAGI come from the germline V gene.

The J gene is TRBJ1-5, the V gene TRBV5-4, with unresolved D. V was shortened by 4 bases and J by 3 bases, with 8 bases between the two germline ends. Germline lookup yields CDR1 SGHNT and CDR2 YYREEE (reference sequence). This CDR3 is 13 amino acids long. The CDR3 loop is CASSPSPNQPQHF. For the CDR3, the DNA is TGTGCCAGCAGCCCAAGCCCCAATCAGCCCCAGCATTTT.

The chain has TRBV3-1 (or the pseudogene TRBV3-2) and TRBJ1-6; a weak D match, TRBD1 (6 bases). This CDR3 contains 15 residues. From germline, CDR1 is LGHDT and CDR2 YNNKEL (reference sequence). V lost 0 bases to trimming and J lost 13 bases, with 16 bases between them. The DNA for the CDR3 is TGTGCCAGCAGCCAAGAAGTACAGGGTTACTTCCCCCTCCACTTT. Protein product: CASSQEVQGYFPLHF.

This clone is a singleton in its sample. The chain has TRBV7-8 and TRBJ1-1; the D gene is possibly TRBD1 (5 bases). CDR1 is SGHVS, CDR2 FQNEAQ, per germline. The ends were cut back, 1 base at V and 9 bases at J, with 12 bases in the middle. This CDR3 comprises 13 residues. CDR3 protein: CASSLVQAGQAFF. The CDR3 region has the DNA TGTGCCAGCAGCTTAGTTCAGGCAGGGCAAGCTTTCTTT.

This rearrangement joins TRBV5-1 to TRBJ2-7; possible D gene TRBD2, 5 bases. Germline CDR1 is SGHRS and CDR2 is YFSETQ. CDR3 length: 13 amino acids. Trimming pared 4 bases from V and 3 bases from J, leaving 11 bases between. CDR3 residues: CASSRSGDYEQYF. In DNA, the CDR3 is TGCGCCAGCAGCCGTTCCGGGGACTACGAGCAGTACTTC.

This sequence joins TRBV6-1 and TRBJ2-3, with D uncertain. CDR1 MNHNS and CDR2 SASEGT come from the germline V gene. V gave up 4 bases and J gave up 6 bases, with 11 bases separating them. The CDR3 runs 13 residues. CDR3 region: CASSVELSDTQYF. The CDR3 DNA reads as TGTGCCAGCAGTGTTGAACTCTCCGATACGCAGTATTTT.

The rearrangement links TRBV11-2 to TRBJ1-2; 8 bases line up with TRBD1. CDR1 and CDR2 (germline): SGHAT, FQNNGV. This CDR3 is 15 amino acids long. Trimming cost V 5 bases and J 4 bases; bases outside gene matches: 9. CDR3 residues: CASSPGTGGSYGYTF. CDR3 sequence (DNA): TGTGCCAGCAGCCCCGGGACAGGAGGGTCCTATGGCTACACCTTC.